These 20 T cell receptor beta chains were sequenced from one sample in a study of blood T cell repertoires in COVID-19. TCRdb's table, derived via immunoSEQ multiplex PCR, lists solely in-frame clones and lacks some. Of a few hundred thousand clones in the sample, around 87% were seen once. Sequences were obtained from PBMCs or T cells enriched from blood (not recorded which). The receptor set was obtained from a man aged 30 to 45 who had recovered from COVID-19.

The V and J genes are TRBV10-2 and TRBJ1-3; weak D call: TRBD1 (5 bases). Deletions cut 8 bases from V and 7 bases from J, with 15 bases between. Germline CDR1 reads WSHSY; CDR2 reads SAAADI. This CDR3 comprises 13 residues. The CDR3 DNA follows: TGCGCCAGCTCAGGGCGTGCGGGGAACACCATATATTTT. Encoded protein: CASSGRAGNTIYF.

The sample holds a few counts of this clone. The chain employs TRBV5-8 and TRBJ2-2; 10 bases line up with TRBD2. J lost 7 bases, V lost 0 bases, and 6 bases had no gene match. The germline gives CDR1 SGHTS, CDR2 YDEGEE. CDR3 length: 16 residues. CDR3 nucleotides: TGTGCCAGCAGCTTGGGGGGACTAGCGACGGGCGGGGAGCTGTTTTTT. Its protein is CASSLGGLATGGELFF.

CDR3 nucleotides: TGTGCCAGCAGCCCCATGGGCCTAGACAGCGCGCACTATGGCTACACCTTC. Translating it yields CASSPMGLDSAHYGYTF. The chain has TRBV7-9 and TRBJ1-2; the D gene is possibly TRBD1 (5 bases). The CDR3 is made up of 17 amino acids. V was clipped by 5 bases and J by 3 bases, with 22 bases between them. From germline, CDR1 is SEHNR and CDR2 FQNEAQ (reference sequence).

The V and J genes are TRBV30 and TRBJ1-2; D ambiguous. This CDR3 spans 16 amino acids. V was trimmed by 2 bases and J by 4 bases, leaving 20 bases between them. Germline assignment: CDR1 GTSNPN and CDR2 SVGIG (reference sequence). The CDR3: CAWSTNPGFTPYGYTF. CDR3 nucleotide sequence: TGTGCCTGGAGTACTAACCCGGGTTTTACACCCTATGGCTACACCTTC.

This sequence joins TRBV5-6 and TRBJ2-7; D perhaps matches TRBD2 (6 bases). The CDR3 extends over 12 amino acids. Trimming took off 1 base at V and 6 bases at J, with 8 bases between the two ends. Germline values: CDR1 SGHDT, CDR2 YYEEEE. The CDR3 nucleotides read TGTGCCAGCAGCTTGATGCGGGGCGAGCAGTACTTC. Its translation: CASSLMRGEQYF.

The chain links TRBV5-5 to TRBJ1-3; D gene unclear. The germline gives CDR1 SGHKS, CDR2 YYEKEE (reference sequence). The CDR3 spans 14 residues. V was shortened by 1 base and J by 6 bases, with 11 bases between the two germline ends. CDR3 in amino acids: CASSLYQEENTIYF. The CDR3, as DNA: TGTGCCAGCAGCTTGTATCAGGAGGAAAACACCATATATTTT. Using reference TRBV5-5 and TRBJ1-3 for the parts outside the CDR3, the full variable domain is DAGVTQSPTHLIKTRGQQVTLRCSPISGHKSVSWYQQVLGQGPQFIFQYYEKEERGRGNFPDRFSARQFPNYSSELNVNALLLGDSALYLCASSLYQEENTIYFGEGSWLTVV.

The chain links TRBV12-3 or TRBV12-4 to TRBJ1-3, with D perhaps matching TRBD1 (6 bases). This CDR3 comprises 13 residues. V was trimmed by 6 bases and J by 3 bases, leaving 9 bases between them. DNA of the CDR3: TGTGCCAGCAGGGGGACATTTGGAAACACCATATATTTT. Amino acids: CASRGTFGNTIYF.

The chain combines TRBV19 with TRBJ1-1; weak D call: TRBD1 (5 bases). Per germline, CDR1 LNHDA and CDR2 SQIVND (reference sequence). Trimming removed 5 bases from V and 2 bases from J, with 21 bases in between. The CDR3 contains 17 residues. The CDR3 DNA is TGTGCCAGTAGTTCTGTTTGGGAATTCGGGGGAAACACTGAAGCTTTCTTT. Protein product: CASSSVWEFGGNTEAFF.

The chain links TRBV7-6 to TRBJ1-2, with 12 bases identical to TRBD1. CDR3 size: 19 residues. V gave up 5 bases and J gave up 0 bases; unmatched junction bases: 13. From germline, CDR1 is SGHVS and CDR2 FNYEAQ. The CDR3 spells CASSLGAGTGGTANYGYTF. The CDR3 DNA is TGTGCCAGCAGCCTGGGTGCCGGGACAGGGGGCACAGCTAACTATGGCTACACCTTC.

The rearrangement links TRBV10-3 to TRBJ1-3; the D is unclear. Germline V gene lookup returns CDR1 ENHRY and CDR2 SYGVKD. Trimming removed 3 bases at V and 4 bases at J, with 4 bases between. This CDR3 is built from 12 residues. In DNA, the CDR3 is TGTGCCATCAGTGAACAAGGAAACACCATATATTTT. This codes for CAISEQGNTIYF.

The chain links TRBV6-5 to TRBJ2-4; 7 bases are shared with TRBD2. Germline assignment: CDR1 MNHEY and CDR2 SVGAGI. V lost 6 bases to trimming and J lost 8 bases; unmatched junction nucleotides: 7. The CDR3 has 13 residues. As DNA, the CDR3 is TGTGCCAGCAGCCCCGTGGGAGGGGACATTCAGTACTTC. Encoded protein: CASSPVGGDIQYF.

This chain connects TRBV3-1 (or the pseudogene TRBV3-2) to TRBJ1-6; 10 nucleotides agree with TRBD1. Germline V gene sequence: CDR1 LGHDT, CDR2 YNNKEL (reference sequence). The CDR3 runs 18 residues. The trim removed 3 bases at V and 3 bases at J, leaving 8 bases unmatched. The CDR3 nucleotides are TGTGCCAGCAGCCAGAAAACCGGGACAGGGGACTATAATTCACCCCTCCACTTT. Encoded protein: CASSQKTGTGDYNSPLHF.

The chain has TRBV30 and TRBJ2-7; 8 bases align to TRBD1. Germline trimming cut 2 bases from V and 2 bases from J; bases unmatched to any gene: 5. The germline gives CDR1 GTSNPN, CDR2 SVGIG (reference sequence). The length of the CDR3 is 14 residues. The CDR3 DNA is TGTGCCTGGAGTTCAGGGGACAGGCCCTACGAGCAGTACTTC. This codes for CAWSSGDRPYEQYF.

The chain uses TRBV27 and TRBJ1-2; 7 nucleotides match TRBD1. J gave up 6 bases and V 4 bases, and 11 bases lay outside the gene matches. The CDR3 spans 15 residues. Germline lookup yields CDR1 MNHEY and CDR2 SMNVEV (reference sequence). CDR3 coding DNA: TGTGCCAGCAGTTCTAGAAATTTGGGACAGCATGGCTACACCTTC. It is translated as CASSSRNLGQHGYTF.

This chain joins TRBV6-5 and TRBJ1-2; 9 nucleotides match TRBD1. CDR1 and CDR2 from the germline V gene are MNHEY and SVGAGI. CDR3 length: 15 amino acids. The V and J ends lost 6 bases and 7 bases, in that order; junction bases with no gene match: 12. CDR3: CASRQGLTGGGGYTF. As DNA, the CDR3 is TGTGCCAGCAGACAAGGTCTTACAGGGGGCGGTGGCTACACCTTC.

This sequence joins TRBV19 and TRBJ1-4; no clear D gene. This CDR3 comprises 13 residues. The V gene lost 5 bases and the J gene lost 5 bases, with 9 bases spanning the gap. The germline CDR1 and CDR2 sequences are LNHDA and SQIVND (reference sequence). As DNA, the CDR3 is TGTGCCAGTAGTCCGGGGTCGAATGAAAAACTGTTTTTT. Its translation is CASSPGSNEKLFF.

The V gene is TRBV11-2, the J gene TRBJ2-7, with TRBD2 matching 13 bases. V lost 4 bases and J lost 2; bases outside the gene matches: 5. CDR1 and CDR2 (germline): SGHAT, FQNNGV. The CDR3 consists of 16 residues. The DNA of the CDR3 is TGTGCCAGCAGCTCTAGACTAGCGGGGGGCCCCTACGAGCAGTACTTC. Translation gives CASSSRLAGGPYEQYF.

V is TRBV12-3 or TRBV12-4 and J is TRBJ1-2, with 7 bases fitting TRBD1. The trim removed 6 bases at V and 8 bases at J, leaving 9 bases unmatched. This CDR3 is 13 amino acids long. The CDR3 sequence: CASRSQGWEGYTF. CDR3 in DNA: TGTGCCAGCAGATCACAGGGGTGGGAGGGCTACACCTTC.

This clone has only a few counts. The gene calls are TRBV30 and TRBJ1-1; TRBD1 aligns across 8 bases. The CDR3 runs 12 residues. In germline, CDR1 is GTSNPN, CDR2 SVGIG (reference sequence). J gave up 5 bases and V 7 bases, and 6 bases lay outside the gene matches. The CDR3 here is CALDREETEAFF. DNA for the CDR3: TGTGCCTTGGACAGGGAGGAAACTGAAGCTTTCTTT.

The chain joins TRBV3-1 (or the pseudogene TRBV3-2) to TRBJ1-1, with 7 bases aligning to TRBD1. The V gene's germline CDR1 is LGHDT and CDR2 YNNKEL (reference sequence). J was trimmed by 8 bases and V by 4 bases; bases with no gene match: 10. The CDR3 runs to 14 residues. The CDR3 region is CASSPPTGAREAFF. The CDR3 DNA reads TGTGCCAGCAGCCCTCCTACAGGGGCTCGGGAAGCTTTCTTT.